This entry lists 2 T cell receptor beta chains sequenced from one sample in a study of blood T cell repertoires in COVID-19. The repertoire was sequenced with immunoSEQ multiplex PCR; TCRdb's copy has only in-frame clones and lacks some. The sample holds about 150,000 clones, more than 75% seen once. Sequencing was performed on peripheral blood. The receptor source for this set is a woman aged 45-65 years with acute or convalescent COVID-19.

The chain carries TRBV28 and TRBJ1-5, with D possibly being TRBD1 (6 bases). The germline V and J ends were trimmed by 7 bases and 6 bases, with 19 bases remaining between them. This CDR3 spans 15 amino acids. CDR1 and CDR2 from the germline V gene are MDHEN and SYDVKM. In DNA form, the CDR3 reads TGTGCCAGCAAAAGAACTACAGGGTTGGCTCAGCCCCAGCATTTT. The encoded protein is CASKRTTGLAQPQHF.

The CDR3 loop is CASSDEGHFTDTQYF. CDR3 in DNA: TGTGCCAGCAGCGACGAGGGTCATTTCACAGATACGCAGTATTTT. V usage is TRBV9 and J usage is TRBJ2-3, with D perhaps TRBD2 (5 bases). CDR1 is SGDLS, CDR2 YYNGEE, per germline. V shed 3 bases and J shed 2 bases, with 13 bases lying between them. The CDR3 extends over 15 amino acids.